The rows below give T cell receptor beta chains drawn from one sample of a study of T cells after yellow fever vaccination. A single record per CDR3 protein comes from TCRdb applying MiXCR to the 5' RACE reads. The table shows 120,000 or so distinct CDR3 sequences, with 13% to 15% occurring only once. This specimen was CD8+ T cells sorted from PBMCs, taken 5 days after the yellow fever booster vaccination. Receptors were obtained from a young man who received the YFV17D yellow fever vaccine. CDR3s include the opening cysteine and the closing phenylalanine or tryptophan. Each record gives: J gene, D gene, clone size, V gene, CDR3 protein, CDR3 DNA. The D gene is left open where the match is weak. The listing skips clone size in some rows; elsewhere it reads once, few, many or a size class.

J: TRBJ2-5; D: .; size: .; V: TRBV6-2/TRBV6-3; CDR3: CASGGPQETQYF; DNA: TGTGCCAGCGGGGGGCCTCAAGAGACCCAGTACTTC
J: TRBJ2-1; D: TRBD2; size: .; V: TRBV12-3/TRBV12-4; CDR3: CASRNSGGPGNEQFF; DNA: TGTGCCAGCAGAAACTCGGGGGGGCCTGGCAATGAGCAGTTCTTC
J: TRBJ2-3; D: .; size: .; V: TRBV30; CDR3: CAWNGGSPDTKYF; DNA: TGTGCCTGGAACGGGGGCTCGCCAGATACGAAGTATTTT
J: TRBJ1-2; D: .; size: few; V: TRBV10-3; CDR3: CAIDRGGADGYTF; DNA: TGTGCCATCGACCGGGGGGGAGCTGATGGCTACACCTTC
J: TRBJ1-1; D: TRBD1; size: few; V: TRBV12-5; CDR3: CASGLGQEAFF; DNA: TGTGCTAGTGGTCTGGGACAGGAAGCTTTCTTT
J: TRBJ2-4; D: .; size: once; V: TRBV6-5; CDR3: CASRIPATKNIQYF; DNA: TGTGCCAGCAGGATACCAGCCACCAAAAACATTCAGTACTTC
J: TRBJ2-5; D: .; size: few; V: TRBV12-5; CDR3: CASGLKLAGTAVWTQYF; DNA: TGTGCTAGTGGTTTGAAACTTGCCGGGACGGCCGTCTGGACCCAGTACTTC
J: TRBJ2-2; D: .; size: few; V: TRBV29-1; CDR3: CSVPRNTGELFF; DNA: TGCAGCGTTCCCAGGAACACCGGGGAGCTGTTTTTT
J: TRBJ1-5; D: TRBD1; size: few; V: TRBV6-5; CDR3: CASSSGQGLSQPQHF; DNA: TGTGCCAGCAGTTCAGGACAGGGGTTGAGTCAGCCCCAGCATTTT
J: TRBJ2-3; D: .; size: .; V: TRBV18; CDR3: CASSPEGAGDTQYF; DNA: TGTGCCAGCTCACCGGAGGGGGCCGGAGATACGCAGTATTTT
J: TRBJ2-2; D: .; size: many; V: TRBV5-4; CDR3: CASSFGVSTGELFF; DNA: TGTGCCAGCAGCTTCGGGGTATCCACCGGGGAGCTGTTTTTT
J: TRBJ2-1; D: .; size: .; V: TRBV5-6; CDR3: CASSLSPGTYNEQFF; DNA: TGTGCCAGCAGCTTGTCGCCAGGGACCTACAATGAGCAGTTCTTC
J: TRBJ2-1; D: TRBD1; size: few; V: TRBV12-5; CDR3: CASGLDRGHNEQFF; DNA: TGTGCTAGTGGTCTGGACAGGGGCCACAATGAGCAGTTCTTC
J: TRBJ2-3; D: .; size: .; V: TRBV29-1; CDR3: CSVEDRGTITDTQYF; DNA: TGCAGCGTTGAAGATCGCGGAACGATCACAGATACGCAGTATTTT
J: TRBJ2-3; D: .; size: .; V: TRBV21-1; CDR3: CASRKKGGETDTDTQYF; DNA: TGTGCCAGCAGAAAAAAAGGGGGAGAGACAGACACAGATACGCAGTATTTT
J: TRBJ2-2; D: .; size: .; V: TRBV7-6; CDR3: CASRETTGELFF; DNA: TGTGCCAGCAGAGAAACCACCGGGGAGCTGTTTTTT
J: TRBJ2-3; D: TRBD1; size: few; V: TRBV5-1; CDR3: CASSLEGARSDTQYF; DNA: TGCGCCAGCAGCTTGGAGGGGGCTAGGTCAGATACGCAGTATTTT
J: TRBJ2-1; D: .; size: .; V: TRBV7-2; CDR3: CASSLKGDTRLLYNEQFF; DNA: TGTGCCAGCAGCTTAAAAGGGGACACCCGACTCCTTTACAATGAGCAGTTCTTC
J: TRBJ2-7; D: .; size: many; V: TRBV11-2; CDR3: CASSLDNHTGLISYEQYF; DNA: TGTGCCAGCAGCCTCGATAATCATACGGGGTTGATCTCCTACGAGCAGTACTTC